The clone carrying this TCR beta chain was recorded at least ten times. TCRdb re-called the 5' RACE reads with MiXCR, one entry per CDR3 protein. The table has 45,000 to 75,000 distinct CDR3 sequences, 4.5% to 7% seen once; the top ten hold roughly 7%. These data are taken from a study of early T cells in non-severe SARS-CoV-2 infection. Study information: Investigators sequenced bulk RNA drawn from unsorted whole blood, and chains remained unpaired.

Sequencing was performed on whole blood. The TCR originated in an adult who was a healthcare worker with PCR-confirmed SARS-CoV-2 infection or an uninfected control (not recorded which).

CDR3 loop: CASVDGGIRQYF. In nucleotides, the CDR3 is TGTGCCAGCGTTGATGGGGGAATCCGGCAGTACTTC. The chain uses TRBV25-1 and TRBJ2-7, with D possibly called TRBD1 or TRBD2 (5 bases each). V was trimmed by 8 bases and J by 9 bases, leaving 17 bases between them. Germline assignment: CDR1 MGHDK and CDR2 SYGVNS. The CDR3 covers 12 residues.